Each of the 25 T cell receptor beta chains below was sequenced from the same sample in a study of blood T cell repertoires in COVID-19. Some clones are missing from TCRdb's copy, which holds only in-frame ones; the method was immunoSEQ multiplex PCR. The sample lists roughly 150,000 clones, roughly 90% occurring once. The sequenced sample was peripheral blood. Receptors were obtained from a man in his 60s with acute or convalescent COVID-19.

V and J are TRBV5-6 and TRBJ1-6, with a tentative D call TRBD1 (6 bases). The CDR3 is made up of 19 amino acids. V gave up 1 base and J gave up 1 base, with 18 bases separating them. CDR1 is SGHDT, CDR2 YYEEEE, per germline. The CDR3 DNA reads TGTGCCAGCAGCTTGATGGGGGCATTAAGCAGGTCCTATAATTCACCCCTCCACTTT. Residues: CASSLMGALSRSYNSPLHF.

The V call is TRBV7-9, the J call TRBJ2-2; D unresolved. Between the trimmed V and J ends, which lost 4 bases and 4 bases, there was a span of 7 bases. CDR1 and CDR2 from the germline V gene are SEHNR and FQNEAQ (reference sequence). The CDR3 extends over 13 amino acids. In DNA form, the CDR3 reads TGTGCCAGCAGCTCCCTAAGCACCGGGGAGCTGTTTTTT. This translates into CASSSLSTGELFF.

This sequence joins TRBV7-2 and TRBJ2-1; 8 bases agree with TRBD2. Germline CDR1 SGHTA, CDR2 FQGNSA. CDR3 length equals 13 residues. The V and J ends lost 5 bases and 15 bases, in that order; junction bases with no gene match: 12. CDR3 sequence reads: CASSPSTSAIPFF. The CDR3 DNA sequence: TGTGCCAGCAGCCCCTCGACTAGCGCTATTCCGTTCTTC.

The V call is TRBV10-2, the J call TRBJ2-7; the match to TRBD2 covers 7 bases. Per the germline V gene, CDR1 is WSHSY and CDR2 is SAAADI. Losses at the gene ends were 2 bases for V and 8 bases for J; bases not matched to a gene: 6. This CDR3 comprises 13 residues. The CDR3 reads CASSEGGVEKQYF. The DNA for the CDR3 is TGCGCCAGCAGTGAGGGGGGGGTCGAGAAGCAGTACTTC.

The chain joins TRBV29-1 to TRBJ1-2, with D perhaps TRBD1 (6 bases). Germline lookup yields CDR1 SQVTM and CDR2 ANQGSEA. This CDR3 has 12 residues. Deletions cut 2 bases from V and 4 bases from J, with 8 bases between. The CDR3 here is CSVERGSYGYTF. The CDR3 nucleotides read TGCAGCGTTGAAAGGGGGAGCTATGGCTACACCTTC. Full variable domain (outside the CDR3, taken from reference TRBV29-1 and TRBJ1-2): SAVISQKPSRDICQRGTSLTIQCQVDSQVTMMFWYRQQPGQSLTLIATANQGSEATYESGFVIDKFPISRPNLTFSTLTVSNMSPEDSSIYLCSVERGSYGYTFGSGTRLTVV.

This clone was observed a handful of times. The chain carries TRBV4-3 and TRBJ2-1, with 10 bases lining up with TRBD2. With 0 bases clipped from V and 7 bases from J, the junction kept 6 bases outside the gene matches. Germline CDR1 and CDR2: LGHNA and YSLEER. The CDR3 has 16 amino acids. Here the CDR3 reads CASSQDSGGKGNEQFF. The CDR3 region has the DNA TGCGCCAGCAGCCAAGATAGCGGGGGGAAGGGTAATGAGCAGTTCTTC.

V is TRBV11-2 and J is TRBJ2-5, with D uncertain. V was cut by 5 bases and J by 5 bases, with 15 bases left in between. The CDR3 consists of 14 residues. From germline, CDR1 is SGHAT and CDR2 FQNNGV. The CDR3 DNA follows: TGTGCCAGCAGCCTAGTGGCTGCCTTGGAGACCCAGTACTTC. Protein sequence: CASSLVAALETQYF.

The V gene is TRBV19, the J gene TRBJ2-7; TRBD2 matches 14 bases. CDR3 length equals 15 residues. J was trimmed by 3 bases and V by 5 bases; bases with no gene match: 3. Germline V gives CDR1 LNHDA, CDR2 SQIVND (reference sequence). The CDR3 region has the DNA TGTGCCAGTAGTTCCGGGACTAGCGGGGGCTACGAGCAGTACTTC. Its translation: CASSSGTSGGYEQYF.

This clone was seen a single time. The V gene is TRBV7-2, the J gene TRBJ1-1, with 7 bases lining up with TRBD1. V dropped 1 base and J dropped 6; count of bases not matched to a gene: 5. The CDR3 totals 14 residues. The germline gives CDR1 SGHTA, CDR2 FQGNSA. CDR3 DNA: TGTGCCAGCAGCTTAGGGATTGACAGGGCTGAAGCTTTCTTT. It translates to CASSLGIDRAEAFF.

DNA for the CDR3: TGCGCCAGCAGCGGCGGGGGCGCCGGAAGGGATGAGCAGTTCTTC. Translating gives CASSGGGAGRDEQFF. The chain is built from TRBV5-1 and TRBJ2-1; D may be TRBD2 (7 bases). The V gene lost 4 bases and the J gene lost 8 bases, with 19 bases spanning the gap. Per the germline V gene, CDR1 is SGHRS and CDR2 is YFSETQ. The CDR3 totals 15 residues.

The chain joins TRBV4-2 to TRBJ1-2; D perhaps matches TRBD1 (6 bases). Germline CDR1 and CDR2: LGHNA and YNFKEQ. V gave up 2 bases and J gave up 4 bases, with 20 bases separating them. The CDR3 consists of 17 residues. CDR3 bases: TGTGCCAGCAGCCAACCGACTACAGGGACACCGGGCTATGGCTACACCTTC. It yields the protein CASSQPTTGTPGYGYTF.

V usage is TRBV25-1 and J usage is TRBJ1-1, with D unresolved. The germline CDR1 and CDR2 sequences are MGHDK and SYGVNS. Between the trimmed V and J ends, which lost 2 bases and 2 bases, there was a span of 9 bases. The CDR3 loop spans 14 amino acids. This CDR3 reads CASSEIQSNTEAFF. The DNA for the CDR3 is TGTGCCAGCAGTGAAATACAGTCCAACACTGAAGCTTTCTTT.

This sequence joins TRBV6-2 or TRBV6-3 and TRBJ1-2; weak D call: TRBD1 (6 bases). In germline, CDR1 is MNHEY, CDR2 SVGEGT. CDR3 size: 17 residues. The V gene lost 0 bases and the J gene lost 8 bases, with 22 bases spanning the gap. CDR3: CASSYSLVWTAAVGYTF. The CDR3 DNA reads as TGTGCCAGCAGTTACTCTCTGGTGTGGACAGCAGCGGTGGGCTACACCTTC.

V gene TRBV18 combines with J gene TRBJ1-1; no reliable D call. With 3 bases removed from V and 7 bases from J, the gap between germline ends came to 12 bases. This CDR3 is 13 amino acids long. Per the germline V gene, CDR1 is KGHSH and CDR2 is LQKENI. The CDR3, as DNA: TGTGCCAGCTCACCGAGCCTCGAGCGTGAAGCTTTCTTT. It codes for CASSPSLEREAFF.

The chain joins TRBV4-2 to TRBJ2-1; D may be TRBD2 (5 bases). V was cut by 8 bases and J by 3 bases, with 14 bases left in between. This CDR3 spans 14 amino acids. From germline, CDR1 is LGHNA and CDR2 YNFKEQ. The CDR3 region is CASREIANYNEQFF. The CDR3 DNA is TGTGCCAGCCGTGAGATAGCGAACTACAATGAGCAGTTCTTC.

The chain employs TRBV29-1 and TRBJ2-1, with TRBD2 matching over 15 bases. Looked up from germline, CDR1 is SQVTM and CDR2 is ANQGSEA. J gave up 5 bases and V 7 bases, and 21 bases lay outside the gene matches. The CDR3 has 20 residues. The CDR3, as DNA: TGCAGCGCCGTATCACCCGGGACTAGCGGGGGGAGGTTTCGGGACAATGAGCAGTTCTTC. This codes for CSAVSPGTSGGRFRDNEQFF.

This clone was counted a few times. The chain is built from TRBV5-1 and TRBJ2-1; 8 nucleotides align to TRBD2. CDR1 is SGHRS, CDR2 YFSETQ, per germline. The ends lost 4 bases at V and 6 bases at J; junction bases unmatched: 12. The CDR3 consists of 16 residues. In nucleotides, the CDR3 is TGCGCCAGCAGCCTCTCCTTCCAGCGGGGGTCCAATGAGCAGTTCTTC. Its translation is CASSLSFQRGSNEQFF. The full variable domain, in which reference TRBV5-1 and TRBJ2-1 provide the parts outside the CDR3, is KAGVTQTPRYLIKTRGQQVTLSCSPISGHRSVSWYQQTPGQGLQFLFEYFSETQRNKGNFPGRFSGRQFSNSRSEMNVSTLELGDSALYLCASSLSFQRGSNEQFFGPGTRLTVL.

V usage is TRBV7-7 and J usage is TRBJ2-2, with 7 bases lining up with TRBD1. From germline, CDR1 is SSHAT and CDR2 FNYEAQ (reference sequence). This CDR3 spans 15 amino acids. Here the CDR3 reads CASRPGTATTGELFF. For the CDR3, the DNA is TGTGCTAGCCGCCCAGGGACAGCGACAACCGGGGAGCTGTTTTTT.

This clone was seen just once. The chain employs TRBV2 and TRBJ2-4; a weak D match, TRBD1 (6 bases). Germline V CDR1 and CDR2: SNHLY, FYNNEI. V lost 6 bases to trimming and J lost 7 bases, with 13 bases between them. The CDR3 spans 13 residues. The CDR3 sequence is CASSRTEDNIQYF. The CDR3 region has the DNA TGTGCCAGCAGCAGGACAGAAGACAACATTCAGTACTTC.

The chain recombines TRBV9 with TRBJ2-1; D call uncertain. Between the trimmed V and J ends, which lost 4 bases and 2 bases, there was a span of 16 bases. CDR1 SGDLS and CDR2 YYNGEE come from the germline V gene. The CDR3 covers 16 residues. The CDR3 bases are TGTGCCAGCAGCTTAGGGTCTACAGACACCTACAATGAGCAGTTCTTC. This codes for CASSLGSTDTYNEQFF.

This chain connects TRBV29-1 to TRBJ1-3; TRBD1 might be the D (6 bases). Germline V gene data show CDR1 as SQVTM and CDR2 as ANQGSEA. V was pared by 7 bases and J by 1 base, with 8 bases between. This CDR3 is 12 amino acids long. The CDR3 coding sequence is TGCAGCGCCGGACAGTCTGGAAACACCATATATTTT. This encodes CSAGQSGNTIYF. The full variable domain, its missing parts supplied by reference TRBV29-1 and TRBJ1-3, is SAVISQKPSRDICQRGTSLTIQCQVDSQVTMMFWYRQQPGQSLTLIATANQGSEATYESGFVIDKFPISRPNLTFSTLTVSNMSPEDSSIYLCSAGQSGNTIYFGEGSWLTVV.

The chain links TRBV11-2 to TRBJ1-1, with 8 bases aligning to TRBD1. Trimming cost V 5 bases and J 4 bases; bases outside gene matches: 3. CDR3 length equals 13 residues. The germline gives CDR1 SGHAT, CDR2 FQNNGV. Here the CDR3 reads CASSRDRGTEAFF. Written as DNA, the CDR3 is TGTGCCAGCAGCCGTGACAGGGGCACTGAAGCTTTCTTT.

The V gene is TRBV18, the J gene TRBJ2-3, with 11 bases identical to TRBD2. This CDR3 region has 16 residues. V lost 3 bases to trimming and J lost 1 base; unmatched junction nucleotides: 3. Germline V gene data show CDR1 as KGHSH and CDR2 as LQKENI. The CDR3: CASSPQLAGGTDTQYF. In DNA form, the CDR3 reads TGTGCCAGCTCACCCCAACTAGCGGGGGGCACAGATACGCAGTATTTT.

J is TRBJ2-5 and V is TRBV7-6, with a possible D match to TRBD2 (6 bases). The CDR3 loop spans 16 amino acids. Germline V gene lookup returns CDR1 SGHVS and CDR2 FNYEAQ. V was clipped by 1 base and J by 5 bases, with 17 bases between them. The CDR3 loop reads CASSLGLRAGRETQYF. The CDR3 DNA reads TGTGCCAGCAGCTTAGGGCTCAGGGCGGGGAGGGAGACCCAGTACTTC.

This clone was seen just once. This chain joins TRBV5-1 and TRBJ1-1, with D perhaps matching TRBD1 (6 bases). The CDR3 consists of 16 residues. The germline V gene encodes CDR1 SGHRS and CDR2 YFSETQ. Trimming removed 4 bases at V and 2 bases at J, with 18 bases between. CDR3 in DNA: TGCGCCAGCAGCCCTCTTGCCGGGACACAAAACACTGAAGCTTTCTTT. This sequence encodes CASSPLAGTQNTEAFF.